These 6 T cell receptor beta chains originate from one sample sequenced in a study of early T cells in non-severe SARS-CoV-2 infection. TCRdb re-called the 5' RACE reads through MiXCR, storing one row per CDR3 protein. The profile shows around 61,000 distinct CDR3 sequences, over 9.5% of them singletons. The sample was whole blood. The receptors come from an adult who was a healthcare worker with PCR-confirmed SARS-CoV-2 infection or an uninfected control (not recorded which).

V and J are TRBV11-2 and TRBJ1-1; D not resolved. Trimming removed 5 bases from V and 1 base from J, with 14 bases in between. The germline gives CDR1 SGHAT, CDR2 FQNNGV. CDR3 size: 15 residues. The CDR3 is CASSHSSRGNTEAFF. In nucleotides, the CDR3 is TGTGCCAGCAGCCATAGTTCGCGGGGGAACACTGAAGCTTTCTTT.

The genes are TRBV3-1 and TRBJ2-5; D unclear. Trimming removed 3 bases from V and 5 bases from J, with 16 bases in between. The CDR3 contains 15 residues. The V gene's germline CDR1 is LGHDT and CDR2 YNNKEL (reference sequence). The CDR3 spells CASSQLTTLGETQYF. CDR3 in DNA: TGTGCCAGCAGCCAGCTCACGACCCTGGGGGAGACCCAGTACTTC.

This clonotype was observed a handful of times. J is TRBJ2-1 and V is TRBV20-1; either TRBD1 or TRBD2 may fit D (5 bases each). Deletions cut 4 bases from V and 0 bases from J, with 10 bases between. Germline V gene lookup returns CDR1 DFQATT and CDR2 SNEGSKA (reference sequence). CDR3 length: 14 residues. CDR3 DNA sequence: TGCAGTGCTACTTCAGGGAGCTCCTACAATGAGCAGTTCTTC. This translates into CSATSGSSYNEQFF.

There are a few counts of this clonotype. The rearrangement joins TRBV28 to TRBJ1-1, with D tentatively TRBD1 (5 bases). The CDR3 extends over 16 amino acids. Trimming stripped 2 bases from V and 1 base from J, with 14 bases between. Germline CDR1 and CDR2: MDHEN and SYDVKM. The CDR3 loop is CASSLRLTQGNTEAFF. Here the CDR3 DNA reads TGTGCCAGCAGTTTACGTCTGACGCAGGGGAACACTGAAGCTTTCTTT. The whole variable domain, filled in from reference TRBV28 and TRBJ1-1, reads DVKVTQSSRYLVKRTGEKVFLECVQDMDHENMFWYRQDPGLGLRLIYFSYDVKMKEKGDIPEGYSVSREKKERFSLILESASTNQTSMYLCASSLRLTQGNTEAFFGQGTRLTVV.

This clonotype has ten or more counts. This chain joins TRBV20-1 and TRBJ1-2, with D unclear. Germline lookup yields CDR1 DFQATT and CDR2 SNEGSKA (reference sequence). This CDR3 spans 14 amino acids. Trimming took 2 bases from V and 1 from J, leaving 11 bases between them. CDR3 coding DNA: TGCAGTGCTAGACAGCCCAGCAATAACTATGGCTACACCTTC. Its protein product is CSARQPSNNYGYTF.

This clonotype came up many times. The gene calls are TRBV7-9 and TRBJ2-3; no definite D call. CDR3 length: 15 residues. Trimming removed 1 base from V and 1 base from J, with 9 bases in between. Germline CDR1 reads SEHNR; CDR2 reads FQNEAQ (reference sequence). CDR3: CASSLEGGRTDTQYF. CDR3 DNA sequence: TGTGCCAGCAGCTTAGAAGGTGGACGCACAGATACGCAGTATTTT.